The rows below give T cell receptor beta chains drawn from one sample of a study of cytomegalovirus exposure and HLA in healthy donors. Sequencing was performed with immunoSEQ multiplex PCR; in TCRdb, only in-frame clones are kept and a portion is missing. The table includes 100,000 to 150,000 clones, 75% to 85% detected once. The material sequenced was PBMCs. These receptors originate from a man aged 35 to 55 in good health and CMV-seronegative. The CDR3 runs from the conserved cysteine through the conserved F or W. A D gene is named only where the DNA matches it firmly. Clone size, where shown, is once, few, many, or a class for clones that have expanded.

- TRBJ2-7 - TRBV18 CASSKGDYEQYF TGTGCCAGCTCAAAAGGGGACTACGAGCAGTACTTC
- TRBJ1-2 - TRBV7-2 CASSLESSGGYTF TGTGCCAGCAGCTTAGAGTCTTCGGGTGGCTACACCTTC
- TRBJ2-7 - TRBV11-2 CASSLQYEQYF TGTGCCAGCAGCTTACAGTACGAGCAGTACTTC
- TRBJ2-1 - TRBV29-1 CSGGESSYNEQFF TGCAGCGGGGGGGAGAGCTCCTACAATGAGCAGTTCTTC
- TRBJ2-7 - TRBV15 CATATGSGYEQYF TGTGCCACCGCTACAGGGTCCGGCTACGAGCAGTACTTC
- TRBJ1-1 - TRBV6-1 CASMRLRWREAFF TGTGCCAGCATGAGACTCCGGTGGAGAGAAGCTTTCTTT
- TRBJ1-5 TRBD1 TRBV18 CASSPEQGLGQPQHF TGTGCCAGCTCACCAGAACAGGGGCTGGGACAGCCCCAGCATTTT
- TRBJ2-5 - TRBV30 CAWSSTAAETQYF TGTGCCTGGAGTAGTACCGCGGCTGAGACCCAGTACTTC
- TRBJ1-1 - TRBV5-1 CASSLTRRNTEAFF TGCGCCAGCAGCTTAACTCGGAGGAACACTGAAGCTTTCTTT
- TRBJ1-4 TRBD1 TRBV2 CASRKPQGPYEKLFF TGTGCCAGCAGGAAACCACAGGGGCCCTATGAAAAACTGTTTTTT
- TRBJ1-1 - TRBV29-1 CSATGNTEAFF TGCAGCGCGACGGGGAACACTGAAGCTTTCTTT
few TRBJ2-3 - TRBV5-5 CASSLDFVTDTQYF TGTGCCAGCAGCTTGGACTTTGTCACAGATACGCAGTATTTT
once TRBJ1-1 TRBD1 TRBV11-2 CASSPRTGDSEAFF TGTGCCAGCAGCCCCAGGACAGGGGACTCCGAAGCTTTCTTT
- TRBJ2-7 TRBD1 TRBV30 CAWTLPGQGLYEQYF TGTGCCTGGACCCTCCCGGGACAGGGGTTATACGAGCAGTACTTC
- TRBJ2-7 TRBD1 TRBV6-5 CASSQGTGAGGQYF TGTGCCAGCAGTCAGGGAACAGGGGCCGGTGGGCAGTACTTC
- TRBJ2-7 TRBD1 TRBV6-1 CASSEGKGAGKYEQYF TGTGCCAGCAGTGAAGGGAAGGGGGCAGGAAAGTACGAGCAGTACTTC
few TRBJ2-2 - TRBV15 CATSRAKTGVGTGELFF TGTGCCACCAGCAGAGCCAAGACGGGAGTCGGCACCGGGGAGCTGTTTTTT
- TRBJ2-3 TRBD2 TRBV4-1 CASSQRPGTSSTDTQYF TGCGCCAGCAGCCAACGTCCCGGGACTAGTAGCACAGATACGCAGTATTTT
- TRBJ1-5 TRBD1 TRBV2 CASSGTGVNQPQHF TGTGCCAGCAGCGGGACAGGGGTAAATCAGCCCCAGCATTTT
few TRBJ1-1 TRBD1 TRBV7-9 CASSLLQGDTEAFF TGTGCCAGCAGCTTGTTACAGGGGGACACTGAAGCTTTCTTT
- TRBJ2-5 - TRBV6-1 CASSAGQSPRETQYF TGTGCCAGCAGTGCCGGACAGTCCCCGCGGGAGACCCAGTACTTC
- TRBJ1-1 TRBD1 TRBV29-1 CSVVGETGSDNAFF TGCAGCGTTGTTGGTGAGACAGGGAGCGATAATGCTTTCTTT
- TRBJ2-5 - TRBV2 CASGTGQETQYF TGTGCCAGCGGAACAGGCCAAGAGACCCAGTACTTC
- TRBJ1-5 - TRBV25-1 CASSWTDSNQPQHF TGTGCCAGCAGTTGGACAGATAGCAATCAGCCCCAGCATTTT
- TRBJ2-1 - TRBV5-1 CASSGAGYNEQFF TGCGCCAGCAGCGGAGCGGGTTATAATGAGCAGTTCTTC
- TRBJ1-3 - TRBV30 CAWSANRFSGNTIYF TGTGCCTGGAGCGCTAACAGATTCTCTGGAAACACCATATATTTT
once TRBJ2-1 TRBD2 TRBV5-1 CASSLGTSFGEQFF TGCGCCAGCAGCCTAGGGACTAGCTTCGGTGAGCAGTTCTTC